This T cell receptor beta chain emerged from a study of response to subunit inactivated influenza vaccine (dated by TCRdb to 2017 to 2018). Broadly, across the study: Deep quantitative T cell receptor repertoire profiling was used in the study to track responses to a trivalent subunit inactivated influenza vaccine. General findings and caveats noted by the study authors: According to the authors, only a limited number of new T cells may be recruited by each seasonal influenza vaccination.

A few counts support this clonotype. This clone's antigen is unknown. No base quality information exists; no much larger clone differs at one position. The receptor library was made with RT-PCR. Instrument used: Illumina HiSeq 2500. Clones were called with MiXCR by TCRdb after fastp trimmed the public reads at Q25, and only in-frame beta chains were retained. Duplicate CDR3 protein sequences are folded into a single record with the most common DNA and genes. The sample yields hundreds of thousands of distinct CDR3 sequences; about a fifth were counted once. The ten largest clonotypes hold 11% of the sample. V is cut by 10 bases and J by 0 bases, and the space between the germline ends is 10 bases. The CDR3 covers 13 residues, taking in both the cysteine and the phenylalanine. The kept DNA is CDR3 alone, 39 bases in frame from the first base. Per the germline V gene, ENHRY is the CDR1 and SYGVKD is the CDR2.

Material: PBMCs from blood, obtained roughly 5 days after vaccination. The V gene is TRBV10-3 and the J gene is TRBJ1-5, with TRBD1 perhaps the D gene, on 6 matching bases. The origin of this receptor is a man aged 50 or older who received an inactivated influenza vaccine. Donor details come from another sample of the same person, matched by shared clones. The CDR3 in this case is CATNRDSNQPQHF. At the DNA level, the sequence is TGTGCCACAAACAGGGATAGCAATCAGCCCCAGCATTTT.